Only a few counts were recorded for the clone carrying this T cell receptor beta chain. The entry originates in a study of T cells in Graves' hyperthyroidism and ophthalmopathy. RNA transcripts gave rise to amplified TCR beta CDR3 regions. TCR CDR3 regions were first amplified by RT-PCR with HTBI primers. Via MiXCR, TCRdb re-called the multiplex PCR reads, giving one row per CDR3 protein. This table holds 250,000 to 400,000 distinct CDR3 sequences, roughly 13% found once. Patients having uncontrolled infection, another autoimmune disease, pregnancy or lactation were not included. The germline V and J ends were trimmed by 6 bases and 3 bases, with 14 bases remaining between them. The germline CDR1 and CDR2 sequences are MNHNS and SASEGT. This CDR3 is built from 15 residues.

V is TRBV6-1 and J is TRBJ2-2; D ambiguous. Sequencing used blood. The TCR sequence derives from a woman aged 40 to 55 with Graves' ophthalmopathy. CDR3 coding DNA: TGTGCCAGCAGGCCGTACTCATGGGACACCGGGGAGCTGTTTTTT. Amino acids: CASRPYSWDTGELFF.